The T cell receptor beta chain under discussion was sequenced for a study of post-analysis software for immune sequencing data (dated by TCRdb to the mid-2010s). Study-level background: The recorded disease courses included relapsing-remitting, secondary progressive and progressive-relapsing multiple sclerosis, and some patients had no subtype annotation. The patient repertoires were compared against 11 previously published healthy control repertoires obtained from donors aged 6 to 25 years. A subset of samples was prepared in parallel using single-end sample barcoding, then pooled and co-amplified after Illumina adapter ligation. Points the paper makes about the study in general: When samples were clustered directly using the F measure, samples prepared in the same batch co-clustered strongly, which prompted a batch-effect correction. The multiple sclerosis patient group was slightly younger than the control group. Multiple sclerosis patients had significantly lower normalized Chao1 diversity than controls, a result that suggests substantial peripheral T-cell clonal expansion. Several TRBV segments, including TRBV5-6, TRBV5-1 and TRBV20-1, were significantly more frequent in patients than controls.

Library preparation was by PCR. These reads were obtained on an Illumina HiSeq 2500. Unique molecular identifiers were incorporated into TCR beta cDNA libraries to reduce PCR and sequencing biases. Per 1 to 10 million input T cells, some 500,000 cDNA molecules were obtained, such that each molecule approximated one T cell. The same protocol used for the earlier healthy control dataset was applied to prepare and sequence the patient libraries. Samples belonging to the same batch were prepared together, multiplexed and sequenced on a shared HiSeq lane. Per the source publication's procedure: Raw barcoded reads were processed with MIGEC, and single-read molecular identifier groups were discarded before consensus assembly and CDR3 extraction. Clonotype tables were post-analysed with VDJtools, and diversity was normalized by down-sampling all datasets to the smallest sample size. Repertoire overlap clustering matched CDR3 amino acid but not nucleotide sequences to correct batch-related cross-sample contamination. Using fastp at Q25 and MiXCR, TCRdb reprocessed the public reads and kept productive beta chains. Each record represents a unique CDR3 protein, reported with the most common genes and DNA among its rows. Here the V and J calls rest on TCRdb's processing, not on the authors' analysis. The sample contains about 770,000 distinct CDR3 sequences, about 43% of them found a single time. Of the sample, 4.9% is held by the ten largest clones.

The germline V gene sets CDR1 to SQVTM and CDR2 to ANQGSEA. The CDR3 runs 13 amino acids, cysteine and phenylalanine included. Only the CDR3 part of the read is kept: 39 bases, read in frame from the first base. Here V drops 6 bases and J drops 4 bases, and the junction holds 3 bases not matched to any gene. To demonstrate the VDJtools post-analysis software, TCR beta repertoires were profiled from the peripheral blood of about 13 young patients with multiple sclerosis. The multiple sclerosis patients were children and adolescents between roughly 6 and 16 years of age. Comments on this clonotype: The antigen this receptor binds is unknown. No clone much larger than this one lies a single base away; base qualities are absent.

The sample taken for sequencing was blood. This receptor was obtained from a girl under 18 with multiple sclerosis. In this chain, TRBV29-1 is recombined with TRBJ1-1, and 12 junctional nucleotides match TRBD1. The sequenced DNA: TGCAGCGTCGGGACAGGGGGCGGCACTGAAGCTTTCTTT. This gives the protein CSVGTGGGTEAFF.